The rows below give T cell receptor beta chains drawn from one sample of a study of monozygotic twins with cystic fibrosis. TCRdb keeps only in-frame clones here, not all; method: immunoSEQ multiplex PCR. Here the sample spans roughly 13,000 clones, around 93% being singletons. The sequencing sample was made of blood. The receptors shown here come from a girl between 2 and 10 years old with cystic fibrosis. CDR3s include the opening cysteine and the closing phenylalanine or tryptophan. D genes are given only for firm matches. The size entry is marked missing in some rows and otherwise reads once, few, many or a size class.

cdr3_length	d_call	v_call	clone_size	cdr3_aa
13	.	TRBV19	.	CASSIGSGNTIYF
18	TRBD2	TRBV28	.	CASSFTRGIASGLHEQYF
12	TRBD1	TRBV12-5	.	CASGVGGRELFF
15	.	TRBV5-1	.	CASSLNYDRNTEAFF
19	TRBD2	TRBV18	.	CASSPRQGLAGPGAYEQYF
15	.	TRBV5-1	.	CASSFNPGPPRELFF
15	.	TRBV7-6	.	CASSLVPGRVHEQYF
15	.	TRBV2	.	CAMWDSGEFGSEQYF
15	.	TRBV4-3	.	CASQYLLGQSNTQYF
16	TRBD1	TRBV7-2	.	CASSLNRDSSYYEQYF
18	TRBD2	TRBV28	.	CASSLLSLAGWSTGELFF
16	.	TRBV7-3	.	CASSTKTPSSYNEQFF
14	.	TRBV5-8	.	CASSFPLSSGGYTF
14	TRBD2	TRBV14	once	CASSPGTSTGTQYF
16	.	TRBV28	.	CASSPRRQLDGNGYTF
13	TRBD2	TRBV11-1	.	CASSQAGVGEQYF
18	TRBD2	TRBV27	.	CASSLRPSGARSSYEQYF
12	TRBD2	TRBV30	.	CAWSDLAGAQYF
15	.	TRBV7-2	few	CASSSVLISYNEQFF
15	.	TRBV5-6	.	CASSFSGSSTDTQYF
15	TRBD1	TRBV7-2	.	CASSLGGTGRYEQYF
13	.	TRBV6-1	.	CAEGIGGTGELFF
16	.	TRBV6-5	once	CASSYSTTGPGEKLFF
13	TRBD1	TRBV28	once	CASSVLGQGEPRF
13	.	TRBV19	.	CASSGRVRGPQHF
16	TRBD1	TRBV11-3	.	CASSPWTGTPQETQYF
17	.	TRBV2	.	CASSEALLARSYNEQFF
15	TRBD2	TRBV5-6	.	CASSEGVSGIETQYF
16	TRBD2	TRBV9	.	CASSVGSSGGTDTQYF
12	.	TRBV7-9	.	CASSSPRGEQYF
14	.	TRBV4-1	.	CASSPPSLNTEAFF
13	.	TRBV7-3	once	CASSLRGADTQYF
14	.	TRBV10-3	.	CAISAQSSSYEQYF
14	TRBD1	TRBV7-8	.	CASSVRQGGYEQYF
16	TRBD2	TRBV6-1	.	CASSVPPAGELETQYF